The rows below give T cell receptor beta chains drawn from one sample of a study of blood T cell repertoires in COVID-19. Profiling relied on immunoSEQ multiplex PCR, and the TCRdb table lists in-frame clones only, not all of them. The sample yields approximately 260,000 clones, 82% seen once. The specimen sequenced was peripheral blood. Receptors originate from an elderly woman with active or convalescent COVID-19. Each CDR3 is given with its conserved first and last residue. Each record gives: J gene, clone size, D gene, CDR3 length, V gene, CDR3 DNA, CDR3 protein. The D gene is left open where the match is weak. Clone size is shown for a subset of rows, as once, few, many or a class of expanded clone.

TRBJ1-4	.	.	12	TRBV29-1	TGCAGCGTCGCCGACGGGAATGAAAAACTGTTTTTT	CSVADGNEKLFF
TRBJ2-5	.	TRBD1	15	TRBV2	TGTGCCAGCAGTCGACAGGGGGCGTTTCAAGAGACCCAGTACTTC	CASSRQGAFQETQYF
TRBJ1-6	.	.	13	TRBV27	TGTGCCAGCAGCTACCGTGCCTATTCACCCCTCCACTTT	CASSYRAYSPLHF
TRBJ1-6	.	.	15	TRBV5-4	TGTGCCAGCAGACCCACAGAGCCGGATAATTCACCCCTCCACTTT	CASRPTEPDNSPLHF
TRBJ2-3	.	.	15	TRBV5-1	TGCGCCAGCAGCCCCAGCGGTACTGCCACAGATACGCAGTATTTT	CASSPSGTATDTQYF
TRBJ1-5	.	.	13	TRBV5-6	TGTGCCAGCAGCTTGGACAGAAGGCAGCCCCAGCATTTT	CASSLDRRQPQHF
TRBJ1-5	.	.	15	TRBV19	TGTGCCAGCCAGGGAGGTTTAAGGGGCAATCAGCCCCAGCATTTT	CASQGGLRGNQPQHF
TRBJ1-2	.	.	14	TRBV10-1	TGCGCCAGCAGTGAGGGTAGCGACGGCTATGGCTACACCTTC	CASSEGSDGYGYTF
TRBJ1-1	.	.	15	TRBV6-4	TGTGCCAGCAGTGCTAACGGGGGGCTGAACACTGAAGCTTTCTTT	CASSANGGLNTEAFF
TRBJ2-1	.	TRBD1	15	TRBV27	TGTGCCAGCAGTTCCATCATGGACAGGGTAAATGAGCAGTTCTTC	CASSSIMDRVNEQFF
TRBJ2-7	.	.	14	TRBV7-8	TGTGCCAGCAGCTTTCCGGGAGCTAGGCACGAGCAGTACTTC	CASSFPGARHEQYF
TRBJ2-5	.	TRBD1	15	TRBV18	TGTGCCAGCTCACCGAAGAGGCAGGGGGCGGAGACCCAGTACTTC	CASSPKRQGAETQYF
TRBJ2-7	.	TRBD1	14	TRBV5-1	TGCGCCAGCAGCTTGGGGACAGGGGGCTACGAGCAGTACTTC	CASSLGTGGYEQYF
TRBJ1-5	.	.	14	TRBV11-2	TGTGCCAGCAGCTTATACCCAGGGGATCAGCCCCAGCATTTT	CASSLYPGDQPQHF
TRBJ1-5	.	.	15	TRBV19	TGTGCCAGTAAAGACAACGAAGGGGGCAATCAGCCCCAGCATTTT	CASKDNEGGNQPQHF
TRBJ2-5	.	.	15	TRBV4-2	TGTGCCAGCAGCCAAGATCCGGCAGGGGTTGAGACCCAGTACTTC	CASSQDPAGVETQYF
TRBJ1-1	.	.	15	TRBV27	TGTGCCAGCAGTTTTGCTTCAGGGTTGGGCACTGAAGCTTTCTTT	CASSFASGLGTEAFF
TRBJ2-1	.	TRBD2	13	TRBV11-3	TGTGCCAGCAGCCCCGGGGGGGAGCGGGGGCAGTTCTTC	CASSPGGERGQFF
TRBJ1-6	.	TRBD1	15	TRBV27	TGTGCCAGCAGTTATGGGACAGGGTTAAATTCACCCCTCCACTTT	CASSYGTGLNSPLHF
TRBJ2-1	once	.	18	TRBV7-2	TGTGCCAGCAGCCAGGGCGCGGGCGGGGGCCTCTCCTACAATGAGCAGTTCTTC	CASSQGAGGGLSYNEQFF
TRBJ1-1	.	.	14	TRBV5-1	TGCGCCAGCAGCTTGCGTCAGGGTGGCACTGAAGCTTTCTTT	CASSLRQGGTEAFF
TRBJ2-7	few	TRBD2	19	TRBV27	TGTGCCAGCAGTTTATCCGCCCCCTTACTAGCGGGGAATTCCTACGAGCAGTACTTC	CASSLSAPLLAGNSYEQYF
TRBJ1-2	.	.	13	TRBV14	TGTGCCAGCAGCCGAACCACAGGGACGGGCTACACCTTC	CASSRTTGTGYTF
TRBJ2-3	.	.	14	TRBV7-9	TGTGCCAGCAGCTTTCCAGGGGTCAGAGATACGCAGTATTTT	CASSFPGVRDTQYF
TRBJ2-1	.	TRBD2	13	TRBV27	TGTGCCAGCAGGAGGACTAGCATCAATGAGCAGTTCTTC	CASRRTSINEQFF
TRBJ1-2	.	TRBD1	13	TRBV10-1	TGCGCCAGCAGCCGGGACAGGGGAGAGGGCTACACCTTC	CASSRDRGEGYTF
TRBJ1-2	.	TRBD1	15	TRBV28	TGTGCCAGCAGCTCCCCCGCGACAGGGGGTTATGGCTACACCTTC	CASSSPATGGYGYTF
TRBJ2-3	.	TRBD2	15	TRBV10-3	TGTGCCATCAGTGGGACTAGCGACACCACAGATACGCAGTATTTT	CAISGTSDTTDTQYF
TRBJ2-2	.	.	13	TRBV5-1	TGCGCCAGCAGTTTTCGTATCACCGGGGAGCTGTTTTTT	CASSFRITGELFF
TRBJ1-1	once	TRBD1	15	TRBV4-2	TGTGCCAGCAGCCAAGAGGGAAAGGGGGCCCTCGAAGCTTTCTTT	CASSQEGKGALEAFF
TRBJ1-2	once	.	13	TRBV6-5	TGTGCCAGCAGTCTCCGGGAGGACTATGGCTACACCTTC	CASSLREDYGYTF
TRBJ1-1	.	TRBD1	14	TRBV5-6	TGTGCCAGCAGCCTACAGGGGCCGAACACTGAAGCTTTCTTT	CASSLQGPNTEAFF
TRBJ1-5	.	.	14	TRBV7-2	TGTGCCAGCAGCTTATATGAGGGCAATCAGCCCCAGCATTTT	CASSLYEGNQPQHF
TRBJ1-3	.	.	15	TRBV5-1	TGCGCCAGCAGCTGGGCTGCAGGGGAAGGAAACACCATATATTTT	CASSWAAGEGNTIYF
TRBJ1-1	.	TRBD1	15	TRBV29-1	TGCAGCGTTTCCCCTATTGTAGGGACAGGCACTGAAGCTTTCTTT	CSVSPIVGTGTEAFF
TRBJ1-2	.	TRBD1	15	TRBV9	TGTGCCAGCAGCGTAGGGCAGGGGGTGAGATATGGCTACACCTTC	CASSVGQGVRYGYTF
TRBJ1-3	once	TRBD1	14	TRBV25-1	TGTGCCAGCAGGGACAGGAACTCTGGAAACACCATATATTTT	CASRDRNSGNTIYF
TRBJ2-7	.	.	16	TRBV5-1	TGCGCCAGCAGCTTACGGAGAGGTTCCTCATCCTACGAGCAGTACTTC	CASSLRRGSSSYEQYF
TRBJ2-2	once	.	13	TRBV18	TGTGCCAGCTCAAAAGAGCTCTTTGGGGAGCTGTTTTTT	CASSKELFGELFF
TRBJ1-2	once	.	13	TRBV7-9	TGTGCCAGCAGCTTGGACGGACTTTCAAGCCCCACCTTC	CASSLDGLSSPTF
TRBJ1-2	.	.	13	TRBV20-1	TGCAGTGCTAGTTTGGTTGAGGACTATGGCTACACCTTC	CSASLVEDYGYTF
TRBJ1-2	.	.	14	TRBV6-1	TGTGCCAGCAGTGAAGTCGGAGGGATAAGTGGCTACACCTTC	CASSEVGGISGYTF
TRBJ1-6	.	TRBD1	17	TRBV3-1/TRBV3-2	TGTGCCAGCAGCCAAGATTGGACAGGGGGACGTAATTCACCCCTCCACTTT	CASSQDWTGGRNSPLHF
TRBJ1-2	.	TRBD1	14	TRBV2	TGTGCCAGCAGTGAAGTGTCAGGGGGTAATGGCTACACCTTC	CASSEVSGGNGYTF
TRBJ1-4	.	TRBD1	14	TRBV18	TGTGCCAGCTCTCCGGGACAGGGCAATGAAAAACTGTTTTTT	CASSPGQGNEKLFF
TRBJ2-3	.	.	16	TRBV24-1	TGTGCCACCAGTGATAGTCGACTTACGTTCACAGATACGCAGTATTTT	CATSDSRLTFTDTQYF
TRBJ2-2	.	.	15	TRBV6-5	TGTGCCAGCAGTTTCCACGTAGCGAACACCGGGGAGCTGTTTTTT	CASSFHVANTGELFF
TRBJ2-3	.	.	17	TRBV18	TGTGCCAGCTCACCGAGTAACAGGAGACAGCTTGTTGATACGCAGTATTTT	CASSPSNRRQLVDTQYF
TRBJ2-3	.	TRBD2	18	TRBV15	TGTGCCACCAGCAGGGAATCACTAGCGGGAGGACGCACAGATACGCAGTATTTT	CATSRESLAGGRTDTQYF
TRBJ1-3	.	.	20	TRBV15	TGTGCCACCAGCAGAGAGATCCGGACGTTGGTCAGGGGCTCTGGAAACACCATATATTTT	CATSREIRTLVRGSGNTIYF
TRBJ2-1	few	.	15	TRBV4-1	TGCGCCAGCAGCCCCAGCGTTAGCTCCTACAATGAGCAGTTCTTC	CASSPSVSSYNEQFF
TRBJ2-7	once	TRBD2	17	TRBV10-3	TGTGCCATCAGTGAGTCTCCGGGGCTAGCGGGACACTACGAGCAGTACTTC	CAISESPGLAGHYEQYF
TRBJ1-3	.	TRBD1	14	TRBV5-1	TGCGCCAGCAGCAAGGGACAGCAGGGGGACACCATATATTTT	CASSKGQQGDTIYF
TRBJ1-2	.	.	12	TRBV29-1	TGCAGCGTTGAGGCGGGGGCAGGTGGCTACACCTTC	CSVEAGAGGYTF
TRBJ2-1	once	.	11	TRBV20-1	TGCAGTGCTGGGCGGGGACTGTTAAGGTTCTTC	CSAGRGLLRFF
TRBJ1-1	.	TRBD1	17	TRBV7-8	TGTGCCAGCAGCTTAGTCACTTACGGGACAGGGGGCACTGAAGCTTTCTTT	CASSLVTYGTGGTEAFF
TRBJ2-7	few	TRBD2	13	TRBV19	TGTGCCACACGGACTAGCGGAACCTACGAGCAGTACTTC	CATRTSGTYEQYF
TRBJ1-2	once	TRBD1	16	TRBV7-9	TGTGCCAGCAGCTTAGGAATCGACAGGGTGGGCTATGGCTACACCTTC	CASSLGIDRVGYGYTF
TRBJ2-7	.	TRBD2	11	TRBV12-3/TRBV12-4	TGTGCCAGCAGTTTAAGCGGGGTTACTTACTTC	CASSLSGVTYF